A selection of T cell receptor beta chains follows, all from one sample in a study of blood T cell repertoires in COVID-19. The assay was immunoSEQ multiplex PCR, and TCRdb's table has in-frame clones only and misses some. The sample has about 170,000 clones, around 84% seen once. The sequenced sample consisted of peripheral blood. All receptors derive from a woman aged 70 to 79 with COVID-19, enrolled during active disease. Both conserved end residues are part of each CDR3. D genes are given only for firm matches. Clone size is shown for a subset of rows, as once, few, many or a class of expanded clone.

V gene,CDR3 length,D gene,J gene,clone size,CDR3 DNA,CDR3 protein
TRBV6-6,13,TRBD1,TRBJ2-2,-,TGTGCCAGCAGTGGACAGGGCGGCGGGGAGCTGTTTTTT,CASSGQGGGELFF
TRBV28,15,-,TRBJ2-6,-,TGTGCCAGCAGGGAAAACAGGGCTGGGGCCAACGTCCTGACTTTC,CASRENRAGANVLTF
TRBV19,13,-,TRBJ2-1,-,TGTGCCAGTAGTCAACAGGGGGGGAATGAGCAGTTCTTC,CASSQQGGNEQFF
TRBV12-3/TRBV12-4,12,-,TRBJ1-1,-,TGTGCCAGCAGCCCGGGGGACGGCTTAGCTTTCTTT,CASSPGDGLAFF
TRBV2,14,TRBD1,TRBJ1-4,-,TGTGCCAGCAGCCTTGGACAGGGGAGCGAAAAACTGTTTTTT,CASSLGQGSEKLFF
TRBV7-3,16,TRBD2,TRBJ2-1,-,TGTGCCAGCAGCCTTGGATGGACTAGCGGGGTCGATGAGCAGTTCTTC,CASSLGWTSGVDEQFF
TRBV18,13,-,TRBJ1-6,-,TGTGCCAGCTCGCTCATGAGGGATTCACCCCTCCACTTT,CASSLMRDSPLHF
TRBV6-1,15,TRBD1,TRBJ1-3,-,TGTGCCAGCAGAGAGACAGGGGGCATTGGAAACACCATATATTTT,CASRETGGIGNTIYF
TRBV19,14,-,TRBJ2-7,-,TGTGCCAGTAGTTGGCGGCCCAGCTCCTACGAGCAGTACTTC,CASSWRPSSYEQYF
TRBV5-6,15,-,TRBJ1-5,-,TGTGCCAGCAGCTTGCGGGTGGAAGGCAATCAGCCCCAGCATTTT,CASSLRVEGNQPQHF
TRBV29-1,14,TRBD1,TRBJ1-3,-,TGCAGCGGACGTCACAGGGGGCAAGGAAACACCATATATTTT,CSGRHRGQGNTIYF
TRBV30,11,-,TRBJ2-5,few,TGTGCCTGGAGTGGAACGGGGGCCCAGTACTTC,CAWSGTGAQYF
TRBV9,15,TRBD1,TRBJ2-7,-,TGTGCCAGCAGCGTAGAGAGGGACAGCTCCTACGAGCAGTACTTC,CASSVERDSSYEQYF
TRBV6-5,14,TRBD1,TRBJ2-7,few,TGTGCCAGCAGGACAGGGGCGCGGACCTACGAGCAGTACTTC,CASRTGARTYEQYF
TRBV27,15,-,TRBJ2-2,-,TGTGCCAGCACATTGGACACACGAAGAACCGGGGAGCTGTTTTTT,CASTLDTRRTGELFF
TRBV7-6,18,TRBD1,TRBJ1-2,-,TGTGCCAGCAGCTTAATACAAGGCCGCGGGACAGGCGGATATGGCTACACCTTC,CASSLIQGRGTGGYGYTF
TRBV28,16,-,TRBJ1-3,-,TGTGCCAGCAGTCGTCCCGGGAATCAGAGAGGAAACACCATATATTTT,CASSRPGNQRGNTIYF
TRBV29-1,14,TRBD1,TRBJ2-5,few,TGCAGCGGTGGAGAGGGGACAGGGGGAGAGACCCAGTACTTC,CSGGEGTGGETQYF
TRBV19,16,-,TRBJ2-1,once,TGTGCCAGTACCCCGAGGGGTATGGGCGGGGCCAATCTGCAGTTCTTC,CASTPRGMGGANLQFF
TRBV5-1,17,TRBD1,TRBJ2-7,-,TGCGCCAGCAGGCCCGGCCCGGCGACAGGGGGTATCTACGAGCAGTACTTC,CASRPGPATGGIYEQYF
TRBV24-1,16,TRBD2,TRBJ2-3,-,TGTGCCACCAGTGACCCGGGGGGAGGCGTCACAGATACGCAGTATTTT,CATSDPGGGVTDTQYF
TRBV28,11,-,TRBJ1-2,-,TGTGCCAGCACCTATGGAGGAGGCTACACCTTC,CASTYGGGYTF
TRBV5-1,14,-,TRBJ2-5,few,TGCGCCAGCAAAGGGGTCCTACCCGGAGAGACCCAGTACTTC,CASKGVLPGETQYF
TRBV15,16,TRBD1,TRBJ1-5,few,TGTGCCACCAGCAGAGACGCACAGGGGCGCCGTGAGCCCCAGCATTTT,CATSRDAQGRREPQHF
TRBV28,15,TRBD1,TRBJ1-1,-,TGTGCCAGCAGTTCTTACAGGGGGGAACTATCTGAAGCTTTCTTT,CASSSYRGELSEAFF
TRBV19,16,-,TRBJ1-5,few,TGTGCCAGTAGTATAGGTCCCAGGGCGCAGAATCAGCCCCAGCATTTT,CASSIGPRAQNQPQHF
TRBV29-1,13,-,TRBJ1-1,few,TGCAGCGTTGGGACAGTGATGAACACTGAAGCTTTCTTT,CSVGTVMNTEAFF
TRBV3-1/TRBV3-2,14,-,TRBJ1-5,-,TGTGCCAGCAGCCAAGATCATAGCAATCAGCCCCAGCATTTT,CASSQDHSNQPQHF
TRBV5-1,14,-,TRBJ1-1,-,TGCGCCAGCAGCCCCACCGGACGGGGTGCGGAGGCTTTCTTT,CASSPTGRGAEAFF
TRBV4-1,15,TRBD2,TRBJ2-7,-,TGCGCCAGCAGCCTGCTAGCGGTTAAACCCTACGAGCAGTACTTC,CASSLLAVKPYEQYF
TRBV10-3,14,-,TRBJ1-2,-,TGTGCCATCAGTTTTGAGGCGGTGGACTATGGCTACACCTTC,CAISFEAVDYGYTF
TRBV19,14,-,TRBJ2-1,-,TGTGCCAGTTCGGAATCAGGTACCTACAATGAGCAGTTCTTC,CASSESGTYNEQFF
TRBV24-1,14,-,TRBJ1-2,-,TGTGCCACCAGTGATTCTACAGGGCGCTATGGCTACACCTTC,CATSDSTGRYGYTF